The 27 T cell receptor beta chains given below trace back to one sample, sequenced in a study of shared clonotypes between healthy human individuals. In the naive CD8 group, cells lacked CD45RO and were positively selected for CCR7, so terminally differentiated effector memory CD45RA+ cells were left out. Here immunoSEQ multiplex PCR was the method, and the copy in TCRdb shows in-frame clones only, minus some. The sample includes about 2.2 million clones, approximately 94% of them seen just once. The source material was naive CD8+ T cells from PBMCs. The receptor set was obtained from a young man in good health. Some clones in this sample may be carry-over from other donors' samples.

The V gene is TRBV28, the J gene TRBJ2-7; D might be TRBD1 (6 bases). This CDR3 is 13 amino acids long. Germline V gene sequence: CDR1 MDHEN, CDR2 SYDVKM. V lost 10 bases to trimming and J lost 1 base, with 14 bases between them. CDR3 DNA sequence: TGTGCCACCTCAGGGGCGGGTTCCTACGAGCAGTACTTC. Encoded protein: CATSGAGSYEQYF. The variable domain in full, with the rest retrieved from reference TRBV28 and TRBJ2-7, is DVKVTQSSRYLVKRTGEKVFLECVQDMDHENMFWYRQDPGLGLRLIYFSYDVKMKEKGDIPEGYSVSREKKERFSLILESASTNQTSMYLCATSGAGSYEQYFGPGTRLTVT.

The J gene is TRBJ1-1, the V gene TRBV4-2; D ambiguous. V was trimmed by 1 base and J by 3 bases, leaving 15 bases between them. Germline CDR1 reads LGHNA; CDR2 reads YNFKEQ. The CDR3 length is 16 residues. In DNA form, the CDR3 reads TGTGCCAGCAGCCAAGGGTATTCGGACCCCCACACTGAAGCTTTCTTT. Translation gives CASSQGYSDPHTEAFF.

The chain employs TRBV28 and TRBJ2-7; D gene uncertain. The CDR3 is made up of 12 amino acids. Germline assignment: CDR1 MDHEN and CDR2 SYDVKM. V lost 7 bases to trimming and J lost 0 bases, with 7 bases between them. As DNA, the CDR3 is TGTGCCAGCACTCAGAGCTCCTACGAGCAGTACTTC. Translation gives CASTQSSYEQYF.

V and J are TRBV15 and TRBJ1-4; D may be TRBD1 (6 bases). The ends were cut back, 0 bases at V and 7 bases at J, with 18 bases in the middle. Germline values: CDR1 LNHNV, CDR2 YYDKDF (reference sequence). The CDR3 spans 17 residues. In nucleotides, the CDR3 is TGTGCCACCAGCAGAGATCAAGGGGGGCTTCTAGGTGAAAAACTGTTTTTT. This codes for CATSRDQGGLLGEKLFF.

The chain is built from TRBV29-1 and TRBJ2-7; 8 positions agree with TRBD2. The V gene end was trimmed by 6 bases and the J gene end by 3 bases; junction bases not matched to a gene: 7. The germline V gene has CDR1 SQVTM and CDR2 ANQGSEA. The CDR3 loop spans 13 amino acids. CDR3 loop: CSVRISGSYEQYF. CDR3 DNA sequence: TGCAGCGTCCGGATAAGCGGGAGCTACGAGCAGTACTTC.

This chain joins TRBV2 and TRBJ2-7; 9 bases agree with TRBD1. CDR1 is SNHLY and CDR2 is FYNNEI in the germline V gene. Trimming removed 1 base from V and 3 bases from J; junction bases left unmatched: 4. CDR3 length: 15 amino acids. The CDR3 is CASSEGPTGGYEQYF. The DNA for the CDR3 is TGTGCCAGCAGTGAAGGCCCGACAGGGGGCTACGAGCAGTACTTC. Drawing the rest from reference TRBV2 and TRBJ2-7, the complete variable domain is EPEVTQTPSHQVTQMGQEVILRCVPISNHLYFYWYRQILGQKVEFLVSFYNNEISEKSEIFDDQFSVERPDGSNFTLKIRSTKLEDSAMYFCASSEGPTGGYEQYFGPGTRLTVT.

The rearrangement joins TRBV9 to TRBJ1-2, with 7 bases that match TRBD1. The CDR3 sequence is 20 residues long. CDR1 is SGDLS, CDR2 YYNGEE, per germline. After removal of 1 base from V and 1 base from J, the junction contained 19 bases not matched to a gene. The CDR3: CASSVKPDRDSQQNNYGYTF. The CDR3 region has the DNA TGTGCCAGCAGCGTAAAGCCTGACCGGGACAGCCAACAAAATAACTATGGCTACACCTTC.

The rearrangement uses TRBV7-2 and TRBJ2-3, with 10 bases aligning to TRBD2. The CDR3 loop spans 18 amino acids. The junction had 8 bases not matched to a gene; V was cut back by 0 bases and J by 2 bases. Looked up from germline, CDR1 is SGHTA and CDR2 is FQGNSA. The CDR3 coding sequence is TGTGCCAGCAGCTTAGCAGCCGCGACTAGCGGGCCCACAGATACGCAGTATTTT. The encoded protein is CASSLAAATSGPTDTQYF.

This chain uses TRBV7-9 with TRBJ2-7; D is perhaps TRBD1 or TRBD2 (6 bases each). In germline, CDR1 is SEHNR, CDR2 FQNEAQ (reference sequence). The CDR3 is 15 amino acids. The V end lost 6 bases, the J end lost 3 bases, and 18 bases lay between the germline ends. The CDR3, as DNA: TGTGCCAGCAGTGCCCCCGGGGGACACGACTACGAGCAGTACTTC. It is translated as CASSAPGGHDYEQYF.

As concerns this clone: In the same sample, other DNA sequences code for this CDR3. The V call is TRBV7-9, the J call TRBJ2-6; no clear D. V was pared by 1 base and J by 3 bases, with 1 base between. The germline V gene encodes CDR1 SEHNR and CDR2 FQNEAQ (reference sequence). The CDR3 has 13 residues. The chain's CDR3 is CASSLGGANVLTF. CDR3 DNA: TGTGCCAGCAGCTTAGGTGGGGCCAACGTCCTGACTTTC.

This chain links TRBV6-1 with TRBJ2-7, with TRBD2 identical over 8 bases. With 0 bases clipped from V and 2 bases from J, the junction kept 3 bases outside the gene matches. Germline lookup yields CDR1 MNHNS and CDR2 SASEGT. This CDR3 region has 15 residues. In DNA form, the CDR3 reads TGTGCCAGCAGTGAAGCGGCGGGAGGCCCCTACGAGCAGTACTTC. Amino acids: CASSEAAGGPYEQYF.

V usage is TRBV7-9 and J usage is TRBJ2-3; D may be TRBD2 (6 bases). Looked up from germline, CDR1 is SEHNR and CDR2 is FQNEAQ (reference sequence). The V end was cut by 1 base, the J end by 2 bases, with 13 bases between. The CDR3 is made up of 16 amino acids. CDR3 sequence reads: CASSLVGGLNTDTQYF. CDR3 nucleotides: TGTGCCAGCAGCTTAGTCGGCGGACTAAACACAGATACGCAGTATTTT.

The chain employs TRBV6-1 and TRBJ2-1; the D is unclear. V lost 4 bases and J lost 6, with 22 bases in between. The CDR3 consists of 17 residues. CDR1 and CDR2 from the germline V gene are MNHNS and SASEGT. CDR3 sequence (DNA): TGTGCCAGCAGTGTCCTACCCTTAGGCCCCTACCCCAATGAGCAGTTCTTC. This sequence encodes CASSVLPLGPYPNEQFF.

This clone has just one count. Written as DNA, the CDR3 is TGTGCCAGTAGTATTATTATTCGGGGATCTCAGCCCCAGCATTTT. This translates into CASSIIIRGSQPQHF. V and J are TRBV19 and TRBJ1-5; D call uncertain. The CDR3 sequence is 15 residues long. In germline, CDR1 is LNHDA, CDR2 SQIVND (reference sequence). V was cut by 3 bases and J by 6 bases, with 15 bases left in between.

The chain uses TRBV7-8 and TRBJ1-1; possibly TRBD1 for D (6 bases). The ends were cut back, 1 base at V and 1 base at J, with 13 bases in the middle. The CDR3 is made up of 16 amino acids. Per germline, CDR1 SGHVS and CDR2 FQNEAQ. CDR3 bases: TGTGCCAGCAGCTTAGACCTCGGGGGCGAGAACACTGAAGCTTTCTTT. Translated: CASSLDLGGENTEAFF.

Concerning this clone itself: At the DNA level, this CDR3 is encoded by other sequences in the same sample as well. The chain uses TRBV15 and TRBJ2-2; D remains ambiguous. Trimming pared 1 base from V and 4 bases from J, leaving 1 base between. This CDR3 is built from 12 residues. Germline-derived CDR1 and CDR2 are LNHNV and YYDKDF (reference sequence). CDR3 coding DNA: TGTGCCACCAGCAGAGGCACCGGGGAGCTGTTTTTT. Protein: CATSRGTGELFF.

V usage is TRBV28 and J usage is TRBJ2-3, with TRBD2 matching over 12 bases. In germline, CDR1 is MDHEN, CDR2 SYDVKM. V was pared by 7 bases and J by 1 base, with 12 bases of the junction left unmatched. This CDR3 is built from 18 residues. The CDR3 DNA sequence: TGTGCCAGCACGCGACCTAGCGGGAGGGGTAGTGGCACAGATACGCAGTATTTT. As protein: CASTRPSGRGSGTDTQYF.

The chain has TRBV7-3 and TRBJ2-7, with a possible D match to TRBD2 (6 bases). The CDR3 totals 12 residues. Per the germline V gene, CDR1 is SGHTA and CDR2 is FQGTGA. V lost 5 bases to trimming and J lost 6 bases, with 11 bases between them. CDR3 region: CASSLYSGEQYF. In DNA form, the CDR3 reads TGTGCCAGCAGCCTGTATAGCGGCGAGCAGTACTTC.

Comments on this clone: Distinct nucleotide sequences in the sample also encode this CDR3. The chain links TRBV28 to TRBJ2-5; D is unclear. The CDR3 is made up of 12 amino acids. The V and J ends lost 8 bases and 5 bases respectively, with 12 bases between them. CDR1 is MDHEN and CDR2 is SYDVKM in the germline V gene. The CDR3 DNA sequence: TGTGCCAGCTCCCGAGAAGGGGAGACCCAGTACTTC. Protein product: CASSREGETQYF.

The chain links TRBV4-3 to TRBJ1-6; the D gene is possibly TRBD1 (6 bases). Germline V gene lookup returns CDR1 LGHNA and CDR2 YSLEER. CDR3 length: 17 amino acids. V dropped 2 bases and J dropped 4 bases, with 15 bases sitting between them. The DNA of the CDR3 is TGCGCCAGCAGCCAAAGTTACAGGGACTCTTATAATTCACCCCTCCACTTT. Residues: CASSQSYRDSYNSPLHF.

V gene TRBV7-9 combines with J gene TRBJ1-2, with D maybe TRBD1 (5 bases). Trimming pared 1 base from V and 0 bases from J, leaving 12 bases between. This CDR3 is 16 amino acids long. Per germline, CDR1 SEHNR and CDR2 FQNEAQ (reference sequence). The CDR3: CASSLVGREANYGYTF. CDR3 in DNA: TGTGCCAGCAGCTTAGTGGGACGGGAGGCTAACTATGGCTACACCTTC.

As regards this clone: This same CDR3 is encoded by further DNA sequences in the sample. The chain has TRBV19 and TRBJ1-1; unclear D gene. Per the germline V gene, CDR1 is LNHDA and CDR2 is SQIVND (reference sequence). CDR3 length: 15 amino acids. V was pared by 3 bases and J by 1 base, with 12 bases between. In nucleotides, the CDR3 is TGTGCCAGTAGTATTGGGAGGACCCCGAACACTGAAGCTTTCTTT. This encodes CASSIGRTPNTEAFF. Full variable domain (missing parts from reference TRBV19 and TRBJ1-1): DGGITQSPKYLFRKEGQNVTLSCEQNLNHDAMYWYRQDPGQGLRLIYYSQIVNDFQKGDIAEGYSVSREKKESFPLTVTSAQKNPTAFYLCASSIGRTPNTEAFFGQGTRLTVV.

The chain is built from TRBV9 and TRBJ2-7; D might be TRBD2 (5 bases). The CDR3 runs 13 residues. V was clipped by 7 bases and J by 1 base, with 12 bases between them. Germline V CDR1 and CDR2: SGDLS, YYNGEE. Here the CDR3 reads CASERRPSYEQYF. Written as DNA, the CDR3 is TGTGCCAGCGAACGGAGGCCTTCCTACGAGCAGTACTTC.

J is TRBJ2-1 and V is TRBV10-1; TRBD2 agrees at 7 bases. The CDR3 sequence is 20 residues long. The germline V gene has CDR1 WNHNN and CDR2 SYGVQD (reference sequence). J was trimmed by 0 bases and V by 4 bases; bases with no gene match: 18. CDR3 DNA sequence: TGCGCCAGCAGTGTTGGTCGTAGGGAGGGCCGGGGCTCCTCCTACAATGAGCAGTTCTTC. Amino acid sequence: CASSVGRREGRGSSYNEQFF.

V usage is TRBV5-6 and J usage is TRBJ2-7; D is tentatively TRBD1 or TRBD2 (5 bases each). This CDR3 comprises 18 residues. The germline V and J ends were trimmed by 0 bases and 3 bases, with 22 bases remaining between them. Germline values: CDR1 SGHDT, CDR2 YYEEEE. CDR3: CASSLATAGPRGRYEQYF. DNA of the CDR3: TGTGCCAGCAGCTTGGCAACCGCGGGCCCCCGGGGCCGCTACGAGCAGTACTTC.

This clone has just one count. This chain links TRBV4-3 with TRBJ2-1; 11 bases agree with TRBD2. CDR1 and CDR2 (germline): LGHNA, YSLEER. The V and J ends lost 3 bases and 5 bases, in that order; junction bases with no gene match: 6. The CDR3 extends over 16 amino acids. CDR3 sequence: CASSHLLAGGDNEQFF. The CDR3 DNA reads TGCGCCAGCAGCCACCTCCTAGCGGGAGGCGACAATGAGCAGTTCTTC.

The J gene is TRBJ1-1, the V gene TRBV19; D not certain. CDR1 and CDR2 from the germline V gene are LNHDA and SQIVND (reference sequence). V lost 11 bases, J lost 10 bases, and 11 bases lay in between. The CDR3 sequence is 9 residues long. The CDR3 is CAAGERAFF. For the CDR3, the DNA is TGTGCCGCGGGCGAAAGAGCTTTCTTT.